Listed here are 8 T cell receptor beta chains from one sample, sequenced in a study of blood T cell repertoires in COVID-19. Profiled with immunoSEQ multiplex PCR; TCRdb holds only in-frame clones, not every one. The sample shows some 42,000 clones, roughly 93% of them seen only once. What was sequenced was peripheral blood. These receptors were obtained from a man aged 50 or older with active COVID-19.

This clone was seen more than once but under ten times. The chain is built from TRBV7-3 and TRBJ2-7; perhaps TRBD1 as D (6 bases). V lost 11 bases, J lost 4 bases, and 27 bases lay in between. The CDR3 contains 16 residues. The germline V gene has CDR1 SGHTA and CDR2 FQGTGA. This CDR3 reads CAGLGQGRSCGYEQYF. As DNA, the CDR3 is TGTGCCGGATTGGGGCAGGGGCGCTCCTGTGGGTACGAGCAGTACTTC.

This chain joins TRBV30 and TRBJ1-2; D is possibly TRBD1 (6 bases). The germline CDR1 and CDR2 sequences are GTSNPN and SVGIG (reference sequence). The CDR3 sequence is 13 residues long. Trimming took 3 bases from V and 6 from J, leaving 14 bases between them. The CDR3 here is CAWRGGPWDGYTF. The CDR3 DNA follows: TGTGCCTGGAGGGGGGGGCCATGGGATGGCTACACCTTC.

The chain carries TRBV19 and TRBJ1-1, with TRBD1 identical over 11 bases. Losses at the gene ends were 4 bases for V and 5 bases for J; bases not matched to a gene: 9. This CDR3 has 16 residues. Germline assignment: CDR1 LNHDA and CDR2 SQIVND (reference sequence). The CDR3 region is CASSNRDRGVGTEAFF. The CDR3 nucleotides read TGTGCCAGTAGTAACCGGGACAGGGGGGTAGGGACTGAAGCTTTCTTT.

CDR3 in DNA: TGCGCCAGCAGCCAAGACCCGCAGGGGGCTTCCTACGAGCAGTACTTC. Its protein product is CASSQDPQGASYEQYF. The genes are TRBV4-1 and TRBJ2-7; the match to TRBD1 covers 8 bases. CDR1 is MGHRA and CDR2 is YSYEKL in the germline V gene. The V and J ends lost 0 bases and 1 base, in that order; junction bases with no gene match: 5. This CDR3 has 16 amino acids.

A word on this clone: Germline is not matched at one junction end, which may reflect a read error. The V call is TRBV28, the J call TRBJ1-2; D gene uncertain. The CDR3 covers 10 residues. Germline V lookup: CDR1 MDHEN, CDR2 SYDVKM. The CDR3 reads CASREDGWAF. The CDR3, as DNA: TGTGCCAGCAGGGAGGATGGCTGGGCCTTC.

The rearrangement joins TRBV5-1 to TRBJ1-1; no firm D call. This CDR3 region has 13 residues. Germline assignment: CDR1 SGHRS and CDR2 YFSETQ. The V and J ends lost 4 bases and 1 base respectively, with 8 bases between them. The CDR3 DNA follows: TGCGCCAGCAGCATCCAGGAGAACACTGAAGCTTTCTTT. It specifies CASSIQENTEAFF.

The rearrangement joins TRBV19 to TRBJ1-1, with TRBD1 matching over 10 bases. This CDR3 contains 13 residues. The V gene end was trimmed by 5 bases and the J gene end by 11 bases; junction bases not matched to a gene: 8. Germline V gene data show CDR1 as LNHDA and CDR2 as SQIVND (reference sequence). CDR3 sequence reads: CASSFKDRGYAFF. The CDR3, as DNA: TGTGCCAGTAGTTTCAAGGACAGGGGGTACGCTTTCTTT.

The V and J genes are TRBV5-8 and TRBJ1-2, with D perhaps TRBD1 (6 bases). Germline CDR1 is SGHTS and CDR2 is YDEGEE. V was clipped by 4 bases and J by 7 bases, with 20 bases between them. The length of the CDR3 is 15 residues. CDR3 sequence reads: CASSQDLSTGFGYTF. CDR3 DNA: TGTGCCAGCAGCCAGGACTTATCCACAGGGTTTGGCTACACCTTC.